This T cell receptor (beta chain) derives from a study of beta chain features in type 1 diabetes. Study details: The patient and healthy donor groups were comparable for age, gender and cell yields. Overall study findings and caveats: A greater similarity of naive, central memory and Treg TCRB repertoires was seen among patients than among healthy donors. High-TCR-expressing cells could be over-represented by cDNA sequencing.

Researchers reported sorting CD4+ naive, central memory, regulatory and stem cell-like memory cells via CD45RO/CCR7/CD25/CD127/CD95/CD27. Expressed TCRB transcripts were sequenced because the entire RNA isolate underwent reverse transcription. This table comes from immunoSEQ multiplex PCR, and its TCRdb copy is limited to in-frame clones, with some not included. Altogether hundreds of thousands of clones are present, roughly 15% being singletons, with the ten largest covering 0.023%. Concerning this clone itself: Its antigen is still unknown.

The length of the CDR3 is 14 residues. Trimming at V came to 5 bases and at J to 7 bases, leaving 7 bases not matched to a gene. Looked up from germline, CDR1 is LNHDA and CDR2 is SQIVND (reference sequence). Sequencing was performed on naive CD4+ T cells from blood. This chain uses TRBV19 with TRBJ1-5; 8 nucleotides match TRBD1. This sequence was found in a woman between 18 and 29 years old in good health. The DNA for the CDR3 is TGTGCCAGTAGTGGCCAGGGGGCAAGGCAGCCCCAGCATTTT. It encodes CASSGQGARQPQHF.